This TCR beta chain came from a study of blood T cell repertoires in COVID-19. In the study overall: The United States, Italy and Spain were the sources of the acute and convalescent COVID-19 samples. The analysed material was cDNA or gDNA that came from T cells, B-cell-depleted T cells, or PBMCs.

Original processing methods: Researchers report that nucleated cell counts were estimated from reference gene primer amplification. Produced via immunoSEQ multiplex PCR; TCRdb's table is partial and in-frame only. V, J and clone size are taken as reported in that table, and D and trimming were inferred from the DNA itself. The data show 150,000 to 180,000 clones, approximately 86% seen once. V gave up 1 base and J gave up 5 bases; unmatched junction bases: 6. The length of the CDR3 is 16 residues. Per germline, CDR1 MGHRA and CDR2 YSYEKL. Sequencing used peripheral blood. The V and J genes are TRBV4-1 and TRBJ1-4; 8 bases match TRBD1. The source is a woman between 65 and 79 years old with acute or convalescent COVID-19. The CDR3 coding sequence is TGCGCCAGCAGCCAAGCGGACAGGGAGACAAATGAAAAACTGTTTTTT. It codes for CASSQADRETNEKLFF.